This T cell receptor (beta chain) was observed in a study of blood T cell repertoires in COVID-19. The overall study: Both acute and convalescent COVID-19 samples were obtained from the United States, Italy and Spain.

V was cut by 3 bases and J by 9 bases, with 15 bases left in between. Germline values: CDR1 SGHTA, CDR2 FQGNSA. The CDR3 runs 14 residues. Clones were sequenced by immunoSEQ multiplex PCR, and TCRdb holds only the in-frame ones, with some missing. The sample lists approximately 140,000 clones, 85% to 90% occurring once. Specimen: peripheral blood. This clonotype was sampled from a human donor in a cohort sampled during active COVID-19. The chain carries TRBV7-2 and TRBJ2-1, with D possibly being TRBD1 (6 bases). CDR3 protein: CASSLGLGGVEQFF. CDR3 nucleotide sequence: TGTGCCAGCAGCTTGGGGTTAGGGGGAGTTGAGCAGTTCTTC. Supplemented by reference TRBV7-2 and TRBJ2-1, the full variable domain reads GAGVSQSPSNKVTEKGKDVELRCDPISGHTALYWYRQSLGQGLEFLIYFQGNSAPDKSGLPSDRFSAERTGGSVSTLTIQRTQQEDSAVYLCASSLGLGGVEQFFGPGTRLTVL.